These T cell receptor beta chains were read from a single sample in a study of blood T cell repertoires in COVID-19. Some clones are missing from TCRdb's copy, which holds only in-frame ones; the method was immunoSEQ multiplex PCR. The sample has some 66,000 clones; over 80% are singletons. The sample consisted of peripheral blood. The origin of the receptors is a human donor with active COVID-19. The donor label of this sample is uncertain. CDR3s include the opening cysteine and the closing phenylalanine or tryptophan. D genes are given only for firm matches. The size field is filled for only some rows; it gives once, few, many or a size class.

j_call d_call cdr3_length clone_size v_call cdr3_nt cdr3_aa
TRBJ2-2 TRBD1 14 - TRBV5-1 TGCGCCAGCAGCGAGGGACAGTACACCGGGGAGCTGTTTTTT CASSEGQYTGELFF
TRBJ2-1 TRBD2 17 - TRBV2 TGTGCCAGCAGAGAACTAGGACTAGCGGGGGCCGCAAATGAGCAGTTCTTC CASRELGLAGAANEQFF
TRBJ2-2 TRBD2 14 few TRBV7-3 TGTGCCAGCAGAAAACTAGCGGCTACCGGGGAGCTGTTTTTT CASRKLAATGELFF
TRBJ1-2 TRBD1 15 - TRBV6-4 TGTGCCAGCAGGGACAGGAGGCTGACTAACTATGGCTACACCTTC CASRDRRLTNYGYTF
TRBJ2-1 - 12 - TRBV7-2 TGTGCCAGCAGCTTAGCGAGTCCCGAGCAGTTCTTC CASSLASPEQFF
TRBJ2-5 - 15 - TRBV6-2/TRBV6-3 TGTGCCAGCAGTTACTCGGGGGGGCCAGGGGAGACCCAGTACTTC CASSYSGGPGETQYF
TRBJ2-7 - 13 few TRBV6-2/TRBV6-3 TGTGCCAGCAGTTACTCGAGGTCCCACGAGCAGTACTTC CASSYSRSHEQYF
TRBJ1-1 - 14 - TRBV16 TGTGCCAGCAGCCACCTAGACAGGAACACTGAAGCTTTCTTT CASSHLDRNTEAFF
TRBJ2-2 - 13 - TRBV3-1/TRBV3-2 TGTGCCAGCAGCCAAGCCCGAGCCGGGGAGCTGTTTTTT CASSQARAGELFF
TRBJ2-1 - 15 - TRBV30 TGTGCCTGGAGTGTAAGATGGACTGACGTCAATGAGCAGTTCTTC CAWSVRWTDVNEQFF
TRBJ2-5 - 16 few TRBV2 TGTGCCAGCAGTATAAGTCCGGGTGGTACCCAAGAGACCCAGTACTTC CASSISPGGTQETQYF
TRBJ2-2 TRBD1 15 - TRBV9 TGTGCCAGCAGCCCCGGGACAGAGATCACCCGGGAGCTGTTTTTT CASSPGTEITRELFF
TRBJ2-1 - 11 - TRBV4-1 TGCGCCAGCTGGGGCGTGGATGAGCAGTTCTTC CASWGVDEQFF
TRBJ1-2 TRBD1 14 - TRBV7-9 TGTGCCAGCAGCGTCCGACAGGGTCGGGGGAATAACACCTTC CASSVRQGRGNNTF
TRBJ2-2 - 15 - TRBV25-1 TGTGCCAGCAGTGAATCAAAAGGGAGCACCGGGGAGCTGTTTTTT CASSESKGSTGELFF
TRBJ2-3 - 16 - TRBV18 TGTGCCAGCTCACCACCGATACAGATAAGCACAGATACGCAGTATTTT CASSPPIQISTDTQYF
TRBJ2-7 TRBD2 20 - TRBV3-1/TRBV3-2 TGTGCCAGCAGCCCAGATTACCCAGGGACTAGCGGGACAAGCTCCTACGAGCAGTACTTC CASSPDYPGTSGTSSYEQYF
TRBJ2-2 - 14 once TRBV6-2/TRBV6-3 TGTGCCAGCGGCCTCCTAGAAGGAACCGGGGAGCTGTTTTTT CASGLLEGTGELFF
TRBJ2-7 - 11 once TRBV2 TGTGCCAGCAGTGTTCGGTACGAGCAGTACTTC CASSVRYEQYF
TRBJ1-2 - 17 - TRBV29-1 TGCAGCGTTGCCCGGGACACGTCCCAAGTGGGTGTTAGTGGCTACACCTTC CSVARDTSQVGVSGYTF
TRBJ1-2 - 13 - TRBV5-1 TGCGCCAGCAGCTTGGCAGGGAACTATGGCTACACCTTC CASSLAGNYGYTF
TRBJ1-2 TRBD1 14 - TRBV30 TGTGCCTGGAACGCGGGACAGGGGGCGTGGGGCTACACCTTC CAWNAGQGAWGYTF
TRBJ2-5 TRBD1 15 few TRBV11-3 TGTGCCAGCAGCTTAGTCGGACAGGGGGCACAGACCCAGTACTTC CASSLVGQGAQTQYF